The 32 T cell receptor beta chains presented below share a single source sample, sequenced in a study of blood T cell repertoires in COVID-19. This table comes from immunoSEQ multiplex PCR, and its TCRdb copy is limited to in-frame clones, with some not included. The sample contains 100,000 or so clones, just over 85% of which appear only once. Sample: peripheral blood. The receptor source for this set is a human donor in a cohort sampled during active COVID-19.

The V and J genes are TRBV7-8 and TRBJ1-2; TRBD1 is a possible D gene (5 bases). The CDR3 spans 14 residues. Looked up from germline, CDR1 is SGHVS and CDR2 is FQNEAQ. Trimming shortened V by 5 bases and J by 6 bases, and 16 bases separated the two germline ends. CDR3 sequence: CASSRGTGVDGYTF. Here the CDR3 DNA reads TGTGCCAGCAGCCGAGGGACGGGAGTGGATGGCTACACCTTC. Combining the CDR3 with reference TRBV7-8 and TRBJ1-2 gives the whole variable domain GAGVSQSPRYKVAKRGQDVALRCDPISGHVSLFWYQQALGQGPEFLTYFQNEAQLDKSGLPSDRFFAERPEGSVSTLKIQRTQQEDSAVYLCASSRGTGVDGYTFGSGTRLTVV.

The V gene is TRBV30, the J gene TRBJ1-1, with D possibly being TRBD1 (6 bases). The CDR3 is 14 amino acids. From germline, CDR1 is GTSNPN and CDR2 SVGIG (reference sequence). Deletions cut 4 bases from V and 1 base from J, with 13 bases between. CDR3 DNA: TGTGCCTGGACCCCTCTGGGACAGAACACTGAAGCTTTCTTT. It yields the protein CAWTPLGQNTEAFF.

This sequence joins TRBV5-4 and TRBJ2-1; 11 bases line up with TRBD2. With V trimmed by 2 bases and J by 4 bases, 2 bases remained unmatched. From germline, CDR1 is SGHNT and CDR2 YYREEE (reference sequence). This CDR3 comprises 15 residues. The CDR3 reads CASSFRTSGYNEQFF. The CDR3, as DNA: TGTGCCAGCAGCTTTCGGACTAGCGGGTACAATGAGCAGTTCTTC.

The V call is TRBV5-5, the J call TRBJ1-6, with D possibly matching TRBD1 (5 bases). The CDR3 has 14 residues. Germline assignment: CDR1 SGHKS and CDR2 YYEKEE (reference sequence). V was cut by 4 bases and J by 8 bases, with 13 bases left in between. The CDR3 region has the DNA TGTGCCAGCAGCGGGGGGGTGCGGGATTCACCCCTCCACTTT. It codes for CASSGGVRDSPLHF.

The V gene is TRBV28, the J gene TRBJ1-2; maybe TRBD1 (5 bases). Germline V lookup: CDR1 MDHEN, CDR2 SYDVKM. The V gene lost 4 bases and the J gene lost 0 bases, with 12 bases spanning the gap. The CDR3 sequence is 15 residues long. The CDR3 spells CASSSGGIANYGYTF. CDR3 bases: TGTGCCAGCAGTTCGGGGGGAATAGCTAACTATGGCTACACCTTC.

V is TRBV11-2 and J is TRBJ1-2; TRBD1 aligns across 7 bases. The CDR3 totals 13 residues. V was clipped by 5 bases and J by 2 bases; unmatched bases: 2. Germline-derived CDR1 and CDR2 are SGHAT and FQNNGV. Here the CDR3 DNA reads TGTGCCAGCAGCCCGACAGGGAACTATGGCTACACCTTC. Protein product: CASSPTGNYGYTF.

The chain is built from TRBV6-5 and TRBJ1-4; D call uncertain. The germline V gene encodes CDR1 MNHEY and CDR2 SVGAGI. The CDR3 spans 12 residues. V shed 7 bases and J shed 8 bases, with 11 bases lying between them. The CDR3 loop is CASTRSAEKLFF. In DNA form, the CDR3 reads TGTGCCAGCACGCGGTCGGCAGAAAAACTGTTTTTT.

This clone was counted once. The rearrangement joins TRBV7-9 to TRBJ2-1; D remains unclear. V lost 2 bases, J lost 6 bases, and 14 bases lay in between. The germline V gene has CDR1 SEHNR and CDR2 FQNEAQ (reference sequence). This CDR3 is built from 15 residues. CDR3 region: CASSLYLEESNEQFF. For the CDR3, the DNA is TGTGCCAGCAGCTTATATCTAGAAGAGTCCAATGAGCAGTTCTTC.

The rearrangement uses TRBV27 and TRBJ2-7; 11 bases are a match to TRBD2. J was trimmed by 4 bases and V by 3 bases; bases with no gene match: 8. This CDR3 spans 16 amino acids. Germline V gene sequence: CDR1 MNHEY, CDR2 SMNVEV (reference sequence). The CDR3 region is CASSFTAASGGYEQYF. For the CDR3, the DNA is TGTGCCAGCAGTTTTACGGCGGCTAGCGGGGGGTACGAGCAGTACTTC.

The V gene is TRBV6-1, the J gene TRBJ2-5; a possible D gene is TRBD2 (6 bases). Trimming removed 2 bases from V and 5 bases from J, with 15 bases in between. Germline V lookup: CDR1 MNHNS, CDR2 SASEGT. The CDR3 runs 15 residues. CDR3 residues: CASSERGYGGETQYF. In DNA form, the CDR3 reads TGTGCCAGCAGTGAACGGGGGTACGGAGGGGAGACCCAGTACTTC.

This clone was seen only a few times. V and J are TRBV30 and TRBJ1-6; tentatively, D is TRBD1 (5 bases). The CDR3 runs to 12 residues. CDR1 is GTSNPN, CDR2 SVGIG, per germline (reference sequence). V was pared by 3 bases and J by 14 bases, with 14 bases between. In DNA form, the CDR3 reads TGTGCCTGGAGCAGGGCTGAGAACTCCCTCCACTTT. Protein sequence: CAWSRAENSLHF.

A few counts support this clone. This sequence joins TRBV10-1 and TRBJ2-5; 9 positions match TRBD2. The junction had 8 bases not matched to a gene; V was cut back by 11 bases and J by 1 base. Germline V lookup: CDR1 WNHNN, CDR2 SYGVQD (reference sequence). The CDR3 has 14 residues. The CDR3: CAVRLAASQETQYF. As DNA, the CDR3 is TGCGCCGTCAGACTAGCGGCATCCCAAGAGACCCAGTACTTC.

V gene TRBV19 combines with J gene TRBJ2-7; possible D gene TRBD1, 6 bases. V was clipped by 5 bases and J by 2 bases, with 16 bases between them. This CDR3 spans 15 amino acids. Looked up from germline, CDR1 is LNHDA and CDR2 is SQIVND (reference sequence). The CDR3 coding sequence is TGTGCCAGTAGTCCCAGGCCTACAGGGCCCTACGAGCAGTACTTC. Encoded protein: CASSPRPTGPYEQYF.

The table lists this clone with a few counts. V gene TRBV7-2 combines with J gene TRBJ2-2; D may be TRBD1 (6 bases). CDR1 is SGHTA, CDR2 FQGNSA, per germline. The CDR3 runs to 14 residues. Trimming pared 11 bases from V and 4 bases from J, leaving 17 bases between. The CDR3 protein is CAGTKGTSTGELFF. The CDR3 DNA reads TGTGCCGGAACTAAGGGGACAAGCACCGGGGAGCTGTTTTTT.

The chain recombines TRBV11-1 with TRBJ1-2; no clear D. This CDR3 contains 15 residues. V dropped 2 bases and J dropped 0 bases, with 10 bases sitting between them. The germline V gene encodes CDR1 SGHAT and CDR2 FQDESV (reference sequence). This chain's CDR3 is CASSLLPEANYGYTF. CDR3 bases: TGTGCCAGCAGCTTACTCCCAGAAGCTAACTATGGCTACACCTTC.

The chain links TRBV30 to TRBJ2-1; a possible D gene is TRBD2 (5 bases). Germline V lookup: CDR1 GTSNPN, CDR2 SVGIG (reference sequence). V gave up 0 bases and J gave up 8 bases, with 20 bases separating them. This CDR3 region has 16 residues. The CDR3 bases are TGTGCCTGGAGTGTACTCAGCGGTCGGTCTAGGCATGAGCAGTTCTTC. Protein: CAWSVLSGRSRHEQFF.

The V call is TRBV3-1 (or the pseudogene TRBV3-2), the J call TRBJ1-1; D gene unclear. Trimming removed 1 base at V and 8 bases at J, with 8 bases between. Germline CDR1 reads LGHDT; CDR2 reads YNNKEL (reference sequence). The length of the CDR3 is 12 residues. CDR3 bases: TGTGCCAGCAGCCAAGGCAGAGGAGAAGCTTTCTTT. The encoded protein is CASSQGRGEAFF.

This clone was recorded once. The genes are TRBV12-3 or TRBV12-4 and TRBJ2-1, with D perhaps matching TRBD2 (6 bases). The CDR3 sequence is 13 residues long. V was pared by 3 bases and J by 9 bases, with 12 bases between. Written as DNA, the CDR3 is TGTGCCAGCAGTTTGGAGGGAGGCGGTGAGCAGTTCTTC. Translated, it gives CASSLEGGGEQFF.

This chain joins TRBV28 and TRBJ1-2; TRBD1 agrees at 7 bases. Trimming at V came to 6 bases and at J to 0 bases, leaving 4 bases not matched to a gene. Germline lookup yields CDR1 MDHEN and CDR2 SYDVKM. The CDR3 runs 14 residues. The CDR3 DNA reads as TGTGCCAGCAGCTTAGGGACAGCTAACTATGGCTACACCTTC. Protein product: CASSLGTANYGYTF.

The J gene is TRBJ2-3, the V gene TRBV4-2; 10 bases match TRBD2. The CDR3 contains 17 residues. The trim removed 0 bases at V and 4 bases at J, leaving 7 bases unmatched. Germline V lookup: CDR1 LGHNA, CDR2 YNFKEQ. CDR3: CASSQERGLAGADTQYF. The DNA for the CDR3 is TGTGCCAGCAGCCAAGAAAGGGGGCTAGCGGGAGCAGATACGCAGTATTTT.

The J gene is TRBJ2-6, the V gene TRBV4-3, with D perhaps matching TRBD2 (5 bases). CDR1 is LGHNA, CDR2 YSLEER, per germline. V lost 0 bases to trimming and J lost 0 bases, with 12 bases between them. This CDR3 is built from 18 residues. Here the CDR3 DNA reads TGCGCCAGCAGCCAAGATACGGGATTAGGCTCTGGGGCCAACGTCCTGACTTTC. This gives the protein CASSQDTGLGSGANVLTF.

This clone came up a few times. This chain connects TRBV15 to TRBJ2-2; D may be TRBD1 (6 bases). Trimming left V 0 bases short and J 7 bases short, with 9 bases between. This CDR3 comprises 14 residues. From germline, CDR1 is LNHNV and CDR2 YYDKDF (reference sequence). CDR3 region: CATSRDRGNGELFF. The CDR3 DNA is TGTGCCACCAGCAGAGACAGGGGTAACGGGGAGCTGTTTTTT.

The chain employs TRBV18 and TRBJ2-6, with D possibly TRBD2 on 5 matching bases. Germline CDR1 reads KGHSH; CDR2 reads LQKENI. The CDR3 is made up of 16 amino acids. Trimming removed 3 bases at V and 2 bases at J, with 11 bases between. Here the CDR3 DNA reads TGTGCCAGCTCACCGGGTTCCGGGGCTGGGGCCAACGTCCTGACTTTC. Translation: CASSPGSGAGANVLTF.

The rearrangement joins TRBV4-3 to TRBJ2-7; 12 bases agree with TRBD2. Per germline, CDR1 LGHNA and CDR2 YSLEER. V gave up 4 bases and J gave up 2 bases; unmatched junction bases: 9. CDR3 length equals 17 residues. CDR3 DNA sequence: TGCGCCAGCAGCCCACGGACTAGCGGGACCTACGCCTACGAGCAGTACTTC. This codes for CASSPRTSGTYAYEQYF.

The chain has TRBV5-1 and TRBJ2-2; weak D call: TRBD2 (5 bases). V was pared by 4 bases and J by 6 bases, with 10 bases between. Germline CDR1 SGHRS, CDR2 YFSETQ. This CDR3 comprises 13 residues. CDR3 sequence: CASSPSGSGELFF. The CDR3 region has the DNA TGCGCCAGCAGCCCTTCGGGGTCCGGGGAGCTGTTTTTT.

The chain recombines TRBV2 with TRBJ1-5; possible D gene TRBD1, 6 bases. The CDR3 runs to 15 residues. Germline V CDR1 and CDR2: SNHLY, FYNNEI. Trimming shortened V by 7 bases and J by 0 bases, and 13 bases separated the two germline ends. CDR3 coding DNA: TGTGCCAGCAATTCGGGGACAAATAGCAATCAGCCCCAGCATTTT. The encoded protein is CASNSGTNSNQPQHF.

The chain combines TRBV6-1 with TRBJ2-4; 10 bases line up with TRBD1. Germline CDR1 is MNHNS and CDR2 is SASEGT. The V gene end was trimmed by 4 bases and the J gene end by 2 bases; junction bases not matched to a gene: 5. There are 16 residues in the CDR3. This CDR3 reads CASSAGTGVSKNIQYF. The CDR3 DNA reads as TGTGCCAGCAGTGCGGGGACAGGGGTGTCCAAAAACATTCAGTACTTC.

The V call is TRBV5-6, the J call TRBJ2-6, with a weak D call TRBD1 (5 bases). The V and J ends lost 6 bases and 4 bases respectively, with 11 bases between them. CDR3 length equals 14 residues. Germline CDR1 and CDR2: SGHDT and YYEEEE. The CDR3 spells CASTSGAGANVLTF. As DNA, the CDR3 is TGTGCCAGCACCAGTGGGGCCGGGGCCAACGTCCTGACTTTC.

The rearrangement joins TRBV27 to TRBJ2-7; D perhaps matches TRBD1 (6 bases). Germline V gene sequence: CDR1 MNHEY, CDR2 SMNVEV (reference sequence). V lost 4 bases and J 3 bases, leaving 16 bases between the germline ends. The CDR3 is 15 amino acids. CDR3 in amino acids: CASSYTGRIYYEQYF. In DNA, the CDR3 is TGTGCCAGCAGTTATACAGGGAGAATTTACTACGAGCAGTACTTC.

The chain couples TRBV2 to TRBJ1-5; D is unresolved. The CDR3 length is 14 residues. Trimming shortened V by 7 bases and J by 3 bases, and 13 bases separated the two germline ends. Germline CDR1 and CDR2: SNHLY and FYNNEI. The CDR3 coding sequence is TGTGCCAGCAATACCGGGTCCTTCAATCAGCCCCAGCATTTT. Protein sequence: CASNTGSFNQPQHF.

The chain links TRBV2 to TRBJ2-7; tentative D call: TRBD2 (7 bases). The CDR3 runs to 13 residues. Germline V gene lookup returns CDR1 SNHLY and CDR2 FYNNEI. Between the trimmed V and J ends, which lost 8 bases and 4 bases, there was a span of 15 bases. The CDR3 protein is CASQWGGAYEQYF. The CDR3 nucleotides are TGTGCCAGCCAGTGGGGGGGCGCGTACGAGCAGTACTTC.

This chain connects TRBV4-2 to TRBJ1-5, with a tentative D call TRBD1 (6 bases). Germline V gene lookup returns CDR1 LGHNA and CDR2 YNFKEQ. V was pared by 1 base and J by 7 bases, with 17 bases between. The CDR3 is made up of 16 amino acids. The DNA for the CDR3 is TGTGCCAGCAGCCAAGCGGGGAAACAGGGAGCCCAGCCCCAGCATTTT. It is translated as CASSQAGKQGAQPQHF.